The clone carrying this T cell receptor (beta chain) was seen a few times. Its target is unknown. These data belong to a study of CD8+CD57+ T cells in acquired aplastic anemia. Overall study context: Researchers reported that healthy donors averaged about 9.8 million reads for CD4+ cells. General study results and limits: In common between the patients and the controls were more than 25 CD8+ CDR3 sequences.

TCR beta VDJ and CDR3 profiling used genomic DNA as template. Each CDR3 protein gets one entry after TCRdb re-called the reads with MiXCR. Of roughly 130,000 distinct CDR3 sequences listed, around 46% are singletons. Input material: sorted CD4+, CD8+, or CD8+CD57+ T cells (not recorded which) from PBMCs. This clonotype originated in a human donor in good health, serving as a control.

CDR3 coding DNA: TGTGCCAGCAGCCCCGGACAGGGGTTTAATGAGCAGTTCTTC. This sequence encodes CASSPGQGFNEQFF. The genes are TRBV19 and TRBJ2-1, with 9 bases aligning to TRBD1. CDR1 is LNHDA, CDR2 SQIVND, per germline (reference sequence). With V trimmed by 9 bases and J by 7 bases, 10 bases remained unmatched. This CDR3 is 14 amino acids long. Combining the CDR3 with reference TRBV19 and TRBJ2-1 gives the whole variable domain DGGITQSPKYLFRKEGQNVTLSCEQNLNHDAMYWYRQDPGQGLRLIYYSQIVNDFQKGDIAEGYSVSREKKESFPLTVTSAQKNPTAFYLCASSPGQGFNEQFFGPGTRLTVL.